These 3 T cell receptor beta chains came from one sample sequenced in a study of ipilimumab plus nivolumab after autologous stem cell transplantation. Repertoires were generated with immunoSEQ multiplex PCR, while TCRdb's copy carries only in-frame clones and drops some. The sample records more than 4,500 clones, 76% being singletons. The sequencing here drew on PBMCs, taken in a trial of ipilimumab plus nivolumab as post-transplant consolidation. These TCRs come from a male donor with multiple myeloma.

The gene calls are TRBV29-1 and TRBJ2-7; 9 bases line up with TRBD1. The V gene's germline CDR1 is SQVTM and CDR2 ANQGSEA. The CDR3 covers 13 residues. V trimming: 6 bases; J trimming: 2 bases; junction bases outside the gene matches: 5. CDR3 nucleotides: TGCAGCGTCGCGGGACAGGGAACCTACGAGCAGTACTTC. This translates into CSVAGQGTYEQYF.

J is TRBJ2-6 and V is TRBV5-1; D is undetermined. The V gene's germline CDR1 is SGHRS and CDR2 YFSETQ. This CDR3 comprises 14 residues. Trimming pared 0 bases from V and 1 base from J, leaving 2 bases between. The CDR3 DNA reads TGCGCCAGCAGCTTGGTTTCTGGGGCCAACGTCCTGACTTTC. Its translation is CASSLVSGANVLTF.

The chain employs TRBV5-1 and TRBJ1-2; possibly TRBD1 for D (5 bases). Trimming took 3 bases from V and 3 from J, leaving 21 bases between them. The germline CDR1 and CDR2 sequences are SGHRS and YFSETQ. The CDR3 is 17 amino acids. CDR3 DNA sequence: TGCGCCAGCAGCTCCCATCCCCCGGACACTTTTGACTATGGCTACACCTTC. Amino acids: CASSSHPPDTFDYGYTF. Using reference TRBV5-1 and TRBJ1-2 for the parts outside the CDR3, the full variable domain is KAGVTQTPRYLIKTRGQQVTLSCSPISGHRSVSWYQQTPGQGLQFLFEYFSETQRNKGNFPGRFSGRQFSNSRSEMNVSTLELGDSALYLCASSSHPPDTFDYGYTFGSGTRLTVV.